This T cell receptor beta chain was identified in a study of blood T cell repertoires in COVID-19. The V gene lost 1 base and the J gene lost 7 bases, with 8 bases spanning the gap. CDR3 length: 13 amino acids. Looked up from germline, CDR1 is LGHNA and CDR2 is YNFKEQ. Measured with immunoSEQ multiplex PCR; TCRdb has only the in-frame clones, and not every one. The repertoire holds around 25,000 clones, with roughly 71% as singletons. V and J are TRBV4-2 and TRBJ2-1; D is unresolved. The sequence was collected from an elderly man with active or convalescent COVID-19. The sample was peripheral blood. CDR3 region: CASSQVRQNEQFF. Written as DNA, the CDR3 is TGTGCCAGCAGCCAAGTTCGTCAGAATGAGCAGTTCTTC.